This T cell receptor beta chain was captured by sequencing in a study of shared clonotypes between healthy human individuals. Study observations and caveats: Rarefaction exposed incomplete sorted-subset sequencing despite large depth. Clonotypes not shared had lower generation probabilities than those common to all four donors.

With respect to this clone: Its target is unknown.

Trimming took off 4 bases at V and 8 bases at J, with 12 bases between the two ends. Germline V gives CDR1 SGHTS, CDR2 YDEGEE. CDR3 length equals 12 residues. The sorted-subset replicate PCRs were given 150 to 250 ng DNA, which is about 29,000 T cell genomes. Clones were sequenced by immunoSEQ multiplex PCR, and TCRdb holds only the in-frame ones, with some missing. The data hold under 750,000 clones, with approximately 72% observed a single time. This chain joins TRBV5-8 and TRBJ1-1, with unresolved D. Sequencing was performed on memory CD4+ T cells sorted from blood. Subset defined: CD45RA-negative fraction. This sequence originates from a woman aged 30 to 39 in good health. In nucleotides, the CDR3 is TGTGCCAGCAGCCTCCGACCAACGGAAGCTTTCTTT. Its translation: CASSLRPTEAFF.